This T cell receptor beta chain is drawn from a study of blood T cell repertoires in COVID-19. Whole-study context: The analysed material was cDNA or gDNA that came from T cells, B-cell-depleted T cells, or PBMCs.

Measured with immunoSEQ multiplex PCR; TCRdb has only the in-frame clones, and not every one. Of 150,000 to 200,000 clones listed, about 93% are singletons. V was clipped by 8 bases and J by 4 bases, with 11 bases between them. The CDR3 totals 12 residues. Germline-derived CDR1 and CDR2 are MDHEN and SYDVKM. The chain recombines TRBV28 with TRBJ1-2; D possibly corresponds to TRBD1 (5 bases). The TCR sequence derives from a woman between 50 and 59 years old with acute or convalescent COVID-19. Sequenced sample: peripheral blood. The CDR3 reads CASFSGAYGYTF. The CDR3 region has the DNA TGTGCCAGCTTTAGTGGGGCCTATGGCTACACCTTC.